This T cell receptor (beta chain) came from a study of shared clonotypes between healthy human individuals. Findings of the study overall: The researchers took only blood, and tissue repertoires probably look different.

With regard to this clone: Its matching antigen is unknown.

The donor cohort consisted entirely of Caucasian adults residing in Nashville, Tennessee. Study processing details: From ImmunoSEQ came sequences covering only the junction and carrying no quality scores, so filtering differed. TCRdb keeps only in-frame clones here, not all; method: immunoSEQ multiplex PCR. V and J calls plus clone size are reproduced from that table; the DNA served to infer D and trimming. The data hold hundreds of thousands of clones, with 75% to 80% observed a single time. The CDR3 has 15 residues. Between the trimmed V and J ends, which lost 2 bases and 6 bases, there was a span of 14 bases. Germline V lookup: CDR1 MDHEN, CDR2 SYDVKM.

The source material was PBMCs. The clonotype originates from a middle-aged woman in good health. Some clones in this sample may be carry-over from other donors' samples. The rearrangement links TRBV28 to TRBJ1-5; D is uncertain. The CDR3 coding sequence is TGTGCCAGCAGTTTACAGCGCGCGACTTCTCAGCCCCAGCATTTT. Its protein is CASSLQRATSQPQHF.